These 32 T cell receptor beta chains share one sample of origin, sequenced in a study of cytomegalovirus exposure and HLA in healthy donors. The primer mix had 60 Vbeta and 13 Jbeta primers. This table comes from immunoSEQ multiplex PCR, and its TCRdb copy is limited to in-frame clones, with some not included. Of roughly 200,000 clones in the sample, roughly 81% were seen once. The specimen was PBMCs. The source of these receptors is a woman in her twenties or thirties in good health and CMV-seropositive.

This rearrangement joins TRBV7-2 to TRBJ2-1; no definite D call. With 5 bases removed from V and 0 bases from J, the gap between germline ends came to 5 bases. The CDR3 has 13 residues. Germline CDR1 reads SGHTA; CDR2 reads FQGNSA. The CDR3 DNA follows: TGTGCCAGCAGCGCGAGCTCCTACAATGAGCAGTTCTTC. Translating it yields CASSASSYNEQFF.

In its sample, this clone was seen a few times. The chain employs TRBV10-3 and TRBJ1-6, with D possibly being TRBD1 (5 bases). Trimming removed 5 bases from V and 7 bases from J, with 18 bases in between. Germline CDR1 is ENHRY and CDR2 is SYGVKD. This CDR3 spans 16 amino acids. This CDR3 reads CAISSILGPPNSPLHF. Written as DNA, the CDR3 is TGTGCCATCAGTTCTATCTTGGGGCCGCCAAATTCACCCCTCCACTTT.

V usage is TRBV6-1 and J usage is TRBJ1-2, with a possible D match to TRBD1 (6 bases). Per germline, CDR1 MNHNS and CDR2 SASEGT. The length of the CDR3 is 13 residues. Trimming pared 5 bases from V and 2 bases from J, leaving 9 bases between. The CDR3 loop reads CASSPDRNYGYTF. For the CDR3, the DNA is TGTGCCAGCAGTCCCGACAGGAACTATGGCTACACCTTC.

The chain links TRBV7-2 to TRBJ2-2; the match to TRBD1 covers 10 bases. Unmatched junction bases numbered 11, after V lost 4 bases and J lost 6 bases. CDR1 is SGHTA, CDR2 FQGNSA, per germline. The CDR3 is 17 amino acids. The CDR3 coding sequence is TGTGCCAGCAGCTATTCCCGGGGACAGGGGATCGCCGGGGAGCTGTTTTTT. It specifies CASSYSRGQGIAGELFF.

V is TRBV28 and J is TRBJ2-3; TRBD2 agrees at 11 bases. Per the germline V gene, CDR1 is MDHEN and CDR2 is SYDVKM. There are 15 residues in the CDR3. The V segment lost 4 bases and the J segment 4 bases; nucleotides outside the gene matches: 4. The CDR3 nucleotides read TGTGCCAGCAGTTCGACGGGACTAGCGGCAGATACGCAGTATTTT. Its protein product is CASSSTGLAADTQYF.

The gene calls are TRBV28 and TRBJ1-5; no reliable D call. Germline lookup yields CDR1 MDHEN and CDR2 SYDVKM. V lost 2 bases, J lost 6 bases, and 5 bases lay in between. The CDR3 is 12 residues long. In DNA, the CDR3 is TGTGCCAGCAGTTTAGCGCTTCAGCCCCAGCATTTT. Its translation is CASSLALQPQHF. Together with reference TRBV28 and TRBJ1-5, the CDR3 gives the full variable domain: DVKVTQSSRYLVKRTGEKVFLECVQDMDHENMFWYRQDPGLGLRLIYFSYDVKMKEKGDIPEGYSVSREKKERFSLILESASTNQTSMYLCASSLALQPQHFGDGTRLSIL.

CDR3 DNA: TGTGCCAGCTCACCCGGACAGAGCACTGAAGCTTTCTTT. Encoded protein: CASSPGQSTEAFF. J is TRBJ1-1 and V is TRBV18; D might be TRBD1 (6 bases). The germline CDR1 and CDR2 sequences are KGHSH and LQKENI. This CDR3 is 13 amino acids long. Trimming removed 3 bases at V and 4 bases at J, with 9 bases between.

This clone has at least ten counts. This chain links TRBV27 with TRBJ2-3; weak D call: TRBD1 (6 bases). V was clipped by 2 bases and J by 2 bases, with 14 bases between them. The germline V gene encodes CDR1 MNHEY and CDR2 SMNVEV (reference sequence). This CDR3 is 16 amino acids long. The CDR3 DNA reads TGTGCCAGCAGTTTACGGCAGGGGCCCTTCACAGATACGCAGTATTTT. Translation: CASSLRQGPFTDTQYF.

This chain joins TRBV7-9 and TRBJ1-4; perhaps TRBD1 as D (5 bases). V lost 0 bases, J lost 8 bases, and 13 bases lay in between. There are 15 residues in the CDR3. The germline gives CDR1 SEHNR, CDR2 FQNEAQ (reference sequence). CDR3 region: CASSLARGPDEKLFF. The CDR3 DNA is TGTGCCAGCAGCTTAGCGCGGGGACCGGACGAAAAACTGTTTTTT.

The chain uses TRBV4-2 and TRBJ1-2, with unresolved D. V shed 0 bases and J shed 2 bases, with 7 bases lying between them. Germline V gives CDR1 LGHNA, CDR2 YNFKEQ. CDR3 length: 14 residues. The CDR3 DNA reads TGTGCCAGCAGCCAAGACAGGCTAAACTATGGCTACACCTTC. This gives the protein CASSQDRLNYGYTF.

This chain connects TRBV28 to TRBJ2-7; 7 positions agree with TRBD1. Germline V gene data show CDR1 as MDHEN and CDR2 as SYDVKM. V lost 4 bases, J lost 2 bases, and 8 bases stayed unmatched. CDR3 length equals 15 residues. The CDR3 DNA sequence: TGTGCCAGCAGTTCGCCGTCGGGACAGACCTACGAGCAGTACTTC. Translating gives CASSSPSGQTYEQYF. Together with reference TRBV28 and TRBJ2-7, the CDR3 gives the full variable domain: DVKVTQSSRYLVKRTGEKVFLECVQDMDHENMFWYRQDPGLGLRLIYFSYDVKMKEKGDIPEGYSVSREKKERFSLILESASTNQTSMYLCASSSPSGQTYEQYFGPGTRLTVT.

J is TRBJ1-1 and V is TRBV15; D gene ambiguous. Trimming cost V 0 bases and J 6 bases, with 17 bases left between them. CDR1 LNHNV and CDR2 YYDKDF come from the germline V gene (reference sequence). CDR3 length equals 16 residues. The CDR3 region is CATSRDFPTLEPEAFF. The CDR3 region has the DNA TGTGCCACCAGCAGAGATTTCCCCACCCTTGAGCCTGAAGCTTTCTTT.

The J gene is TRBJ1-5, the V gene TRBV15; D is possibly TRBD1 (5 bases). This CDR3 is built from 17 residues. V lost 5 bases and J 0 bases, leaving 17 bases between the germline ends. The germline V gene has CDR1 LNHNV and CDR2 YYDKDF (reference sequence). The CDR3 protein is CATSGILRQNSNQPQHF. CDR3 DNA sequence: TGTGCCACCAGCGGGATCCTAAGACAGAATAGCAATCAGCCCCAGCATTTT. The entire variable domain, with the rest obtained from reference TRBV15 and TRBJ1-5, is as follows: DAMVIQNPRYQVTQFGKPVTLSCSQTLNHNVMYWYQQKSSQAPKLLFHYYDKDFNNEADTPDNFQSRRPNTSFCFLDIRSPGLGDTAMYLCATSGILRQNSNQPQHFGDGTRLSIL.

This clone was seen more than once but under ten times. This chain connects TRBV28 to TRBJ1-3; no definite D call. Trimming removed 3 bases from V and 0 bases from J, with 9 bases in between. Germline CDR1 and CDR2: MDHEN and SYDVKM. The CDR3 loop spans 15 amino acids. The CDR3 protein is CASSFAQRSGNTIYF. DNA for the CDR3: TGTGCCAGCAGTTTCGCCCAGCGCTCTGGAAACACCATATATTTT.

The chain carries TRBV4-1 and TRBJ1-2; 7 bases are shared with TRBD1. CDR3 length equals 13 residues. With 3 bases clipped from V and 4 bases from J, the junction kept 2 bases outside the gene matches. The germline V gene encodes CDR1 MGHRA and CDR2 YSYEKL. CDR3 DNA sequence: TGCGCCAGCAGCCAGCGACAGGGCTATGGCTACACCTTC. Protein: CASSQRQGYGYTF.

The CDR3 sequence is CASSLTSGGTYEQYF. The CDR3 region has the DNA TGTGCCAGCTCACTTACGTCAGGGGGAACCTACGAGCAGTACTTC. This sequence joins TRBV18 and TRBJ2-7, with 7 bases fitting TRBD1. Looked up from germline, CDR1 is KGHSH and CDR2 is LQKENI. V trimming: 4 bases; J trimming: 2 bases; junction bases outside the gene matches: 8. This CDR3 spans 15 amino acids.

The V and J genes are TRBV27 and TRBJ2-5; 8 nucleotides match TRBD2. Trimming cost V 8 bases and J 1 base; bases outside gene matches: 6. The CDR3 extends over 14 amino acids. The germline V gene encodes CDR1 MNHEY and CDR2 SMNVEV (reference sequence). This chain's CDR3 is CASSPGGSQETQYF. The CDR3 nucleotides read TGTGCCAGCTCACCGGGGGGGTCCCAAGAGACCCAGTACTTC.

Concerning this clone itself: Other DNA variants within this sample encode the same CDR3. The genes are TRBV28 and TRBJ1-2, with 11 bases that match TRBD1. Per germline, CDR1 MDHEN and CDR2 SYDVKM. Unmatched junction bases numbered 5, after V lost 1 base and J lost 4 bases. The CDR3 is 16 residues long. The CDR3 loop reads CASSLSGQGEGYGYTF. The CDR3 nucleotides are TGTGCCAGCAGTTTATCGGGACAGGGGGAGGGCTATGGCTACACCTTC.

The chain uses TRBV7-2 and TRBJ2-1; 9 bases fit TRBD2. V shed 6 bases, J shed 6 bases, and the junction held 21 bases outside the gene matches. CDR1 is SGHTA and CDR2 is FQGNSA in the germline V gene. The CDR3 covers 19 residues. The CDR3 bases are TGTGCCAGCAGATCAAGGAACGGGACTAGCAAGTCCCAAGGCAATGAGCAGTTCTTC. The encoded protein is CASRSRNGTSKSQGNEQFF.

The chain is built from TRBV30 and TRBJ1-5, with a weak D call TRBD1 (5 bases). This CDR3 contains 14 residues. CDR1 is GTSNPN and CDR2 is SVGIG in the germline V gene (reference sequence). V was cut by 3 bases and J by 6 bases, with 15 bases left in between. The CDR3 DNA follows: TGTGCCTGGAGGTACTCGGGGGGTGGTCAGCCCCAGCATTTT. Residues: CAWRYSGGGQPQHF.

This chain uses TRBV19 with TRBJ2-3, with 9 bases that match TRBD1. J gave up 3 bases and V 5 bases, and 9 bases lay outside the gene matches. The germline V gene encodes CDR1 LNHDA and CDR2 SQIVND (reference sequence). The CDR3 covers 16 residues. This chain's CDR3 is CASSAPKGQGTDTQYF. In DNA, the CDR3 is TGTGCCAGTAGTGCCCCCAAGGGACAGGGAACAGATACGCAGTATTTT.

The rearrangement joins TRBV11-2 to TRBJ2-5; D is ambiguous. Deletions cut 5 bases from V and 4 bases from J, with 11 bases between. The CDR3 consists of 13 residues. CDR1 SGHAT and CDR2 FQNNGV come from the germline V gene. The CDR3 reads CASSPSGGETQYF. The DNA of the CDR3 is TGTGCCAGCAGCCCCTCGGGTGGAGAGACCCAGTACTTC.

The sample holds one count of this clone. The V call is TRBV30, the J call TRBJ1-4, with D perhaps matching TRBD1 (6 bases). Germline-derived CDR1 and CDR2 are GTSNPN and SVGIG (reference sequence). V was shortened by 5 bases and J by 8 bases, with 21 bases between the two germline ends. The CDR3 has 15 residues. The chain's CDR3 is CAWAPAGGWVEKLFF. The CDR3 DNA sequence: TGTGCCTGGGCCCCCGCGGGGGGCTGGGTAGAAAAACTGTTTTTT. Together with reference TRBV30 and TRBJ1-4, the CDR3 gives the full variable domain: SQTIHQWPATLVQPVGSPLSLECTVEGTSNPNLYWYRQAAGRGLQLLFYSVGIGQISSEVPQNLSASRPQDRQFILSSKKLLLSDSGFYLCAWAPAGGWVEKLFFGSGTQLSVL.

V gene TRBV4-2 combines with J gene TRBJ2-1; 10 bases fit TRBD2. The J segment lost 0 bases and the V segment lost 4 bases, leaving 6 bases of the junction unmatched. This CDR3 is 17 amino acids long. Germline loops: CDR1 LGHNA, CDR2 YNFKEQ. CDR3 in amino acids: CASSPPSGRTSYNEQFF. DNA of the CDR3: TGTGCCAGCAGCCCCCCTAGCGGGAGAACCTCCTACAATGAGCAGTTCTTC.

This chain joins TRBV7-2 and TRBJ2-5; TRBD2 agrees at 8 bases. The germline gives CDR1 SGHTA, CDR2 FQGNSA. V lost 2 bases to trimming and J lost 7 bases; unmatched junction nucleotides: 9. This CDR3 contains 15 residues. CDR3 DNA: TGTGCCAGCAGCTTATCTCGAGGCGCGGGAGGGACCCAGTACTTC. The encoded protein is CASSLSRGAGGTQYF.

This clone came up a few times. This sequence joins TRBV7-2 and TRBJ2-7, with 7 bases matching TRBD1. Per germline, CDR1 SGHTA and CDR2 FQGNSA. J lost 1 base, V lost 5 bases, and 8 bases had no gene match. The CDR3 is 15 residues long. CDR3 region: CASSPASGGSYEQYF. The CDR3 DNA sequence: TGTGCCAGCAGCCCGGCGTCAGGGGGATCCTACGAGCAGTACTTC.

The CDR3 sequence: CASSPWEGYSYEQYF. Here the CDR3 DNA reads TGTGCCAGCAGCCCTTGGGAGGGGTACTCCTACGAGCAGTACTTC. The rearrangement uses TRBV7-9 and TRBJ2-7; 7 nucleotides line up with TRBD2. Germline V gene lookup returns CDR1 SEHNR and CDR2 FQNEAQ (reference sequence). V lost 5 bases and J lost 0; bases outside the gene matches: 7. The CDR3 covers 15 residues.

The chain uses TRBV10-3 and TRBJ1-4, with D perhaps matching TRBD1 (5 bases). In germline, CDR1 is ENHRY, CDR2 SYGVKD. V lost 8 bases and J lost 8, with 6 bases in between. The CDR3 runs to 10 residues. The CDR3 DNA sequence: TGTGCCATCGGGGGGGAAAAACTGTTTTTT. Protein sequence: CAIGGEKLFF.

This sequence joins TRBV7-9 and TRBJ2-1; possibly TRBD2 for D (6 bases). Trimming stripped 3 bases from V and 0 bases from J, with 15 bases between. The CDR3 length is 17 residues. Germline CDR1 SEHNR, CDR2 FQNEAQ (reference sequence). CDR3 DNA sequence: TGTGCCAGCAGCTTTGGGACTCTAGGAATCTCCTACAATGAGCAGTTCTTC. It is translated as CASSFGTLGISYNEQFF.

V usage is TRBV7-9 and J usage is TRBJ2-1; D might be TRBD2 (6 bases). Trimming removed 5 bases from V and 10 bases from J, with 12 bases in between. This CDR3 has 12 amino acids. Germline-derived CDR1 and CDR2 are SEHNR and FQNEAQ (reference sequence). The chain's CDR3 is CASSNRDSEQFF. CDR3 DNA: TGTGCCAGCAGCAACCGGGACTCCGAGCAGTTCTTC.

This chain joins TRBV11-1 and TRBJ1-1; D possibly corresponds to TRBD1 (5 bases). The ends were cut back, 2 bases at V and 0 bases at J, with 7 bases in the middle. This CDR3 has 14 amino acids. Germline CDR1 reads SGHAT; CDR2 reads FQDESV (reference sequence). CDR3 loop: CASSLQGLNTEAFF. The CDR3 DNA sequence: TGTGCCAGCAGCTTACAGGGCCTGAACACTGAAGCTTTCTTT.

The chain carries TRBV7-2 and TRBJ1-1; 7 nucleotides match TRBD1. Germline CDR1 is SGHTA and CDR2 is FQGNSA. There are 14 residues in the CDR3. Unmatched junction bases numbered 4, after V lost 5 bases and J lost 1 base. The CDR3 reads CASSGQVTNTEAFF. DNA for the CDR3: TGTGCCAGCAGCGGACAGGTTACGAACACTGAAGCTTTCTTT.